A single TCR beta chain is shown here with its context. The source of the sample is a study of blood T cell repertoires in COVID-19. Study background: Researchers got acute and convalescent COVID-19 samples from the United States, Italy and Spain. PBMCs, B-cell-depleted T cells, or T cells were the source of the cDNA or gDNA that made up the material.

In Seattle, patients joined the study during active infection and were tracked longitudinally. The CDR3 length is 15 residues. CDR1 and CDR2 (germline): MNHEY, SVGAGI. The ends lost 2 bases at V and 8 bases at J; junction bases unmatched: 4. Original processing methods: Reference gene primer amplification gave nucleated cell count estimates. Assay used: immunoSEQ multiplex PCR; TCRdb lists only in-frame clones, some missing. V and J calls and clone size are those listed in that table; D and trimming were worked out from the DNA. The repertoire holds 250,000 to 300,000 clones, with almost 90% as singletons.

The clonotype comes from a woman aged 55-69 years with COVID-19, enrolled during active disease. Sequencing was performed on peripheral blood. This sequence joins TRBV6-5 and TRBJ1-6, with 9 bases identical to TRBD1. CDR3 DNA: TGTGCCAGCAGTTACACGGGACAGGGAGATTCACCCCTCCACTTT. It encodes CASSYTGQGDSPLHF.